These 25 T cell receptor beta chains originate from one sample sequenced in a study of STAT5B mutations in CD4+ large granular lymphocyte leukemia. Clones were read by immunoSEQ multiplex PCR, and TCRdb kept only the in-frame ones, dropping some. Seen here are about 40,000 clones, more than 80% observed once, and the top ten hold 3.6%. The sequenced sample was CD4+ T cells from blood buffy coats. The receptor source for this set is a human donor in good health.

This chain connects TRBV5-1 to TRBJ1-4; D might be TRBD1 (5 bases). The CDR3 consists of 15 residues. From germline, CDR1 is SGHRS and CDR2 YFSETQ. The V end lost 0 bases, the J end lost 4 bases, and 10 bases lay between the germline ends. In DNA, the CDR3 is TGCGCCAGCAGCTTGGAAGGGGCCGGTAATGAAAAACTGTTTTTT. It encodes CASSLEGAGNEKLFF.

The V gene is TRBV5-1, the J gene TRBJ2-1; D is possibly TRBD1 (6 bases). CDR3 length: 13 amino acids. V lost 3 bases and J lost 5, with 9 bases in between. Germline V gene data show CDR1 as SGHRS and CDR2 as YFSETQ. Written as DNA, the CDR3 is TGCGCCAGCAGCTCGACAGGAAACAATGAGCAGTTCTTC. Protein sequence: CASSSTGNNEQFF. Based on the CDR3 plus reference TRBV5-1 and TRBJ2-1, the full variable domain is KAGVTQTPRYLIKTRGQQVTLSCSPISGHRSVSWYQQTPGQGLQFLFEYFSETQRNKGNFPGRFSGRQFSNSRSEMNVSTLELGDSALYLCASSSTGNNEQFFGPGTRLTVL.

The rearrangement uses TRBV2 and TRBJ1-4, with TRBD1 matching over 8 bases. This CDR3 spans 13 amino acids. CDR1 and CDR2 (germline): SNHLY, FYNNEI. V dropped 6 bases and J dropped 10; count of bases not matched to a gene: 7. CDR3 in DNA: TGTGCCAGCAGCCCAGGACAGGGAGGAAAACTGTTTTTT. Protein sequence: CASSPGQGGKLFF.

This clone showed up just a few times. V gene TRBV6-1 combines with J gene TRBJ2-7, with a weak D call TRBD2 (7 bases). CDR3 length: 14 amino acids. Germline CDR1 and CDR2: MNHNS and SASEGT. The ends were cut back, 8 bases at V and 3 bases at J, with 17 bases in the middle. CDR3 sequence (DNA): TGTGCCAGCCCCGAAGGGGGGGCTCTCTACGAGCAGTACTTC. Translating gives CASPEGGALYEQYF.

The rearrangement uses TRBV30 and TRBJ2-3, with TRBD2 matching 8 bases. Germline values: CDR1 GTSNPN, CDR2 SVGIG (reference sequence). CDR3 length: 15 amino acids. V trimming: 2 bases; J trimming: 1 base; junction bases outside the gene matches: 5. CDR3 protein: CAWSPGTRGTDTQYF. The DNA for the CDR3 is TGTGCCTGGAGTCCCGGGACTAGAGGCACAGATACGCAGTATTTT.

The genes are TRBV4-3 and TRBJ1-5; unclear D gene. The CDR3 consists of 17 residues. The germline gives CDR1 LGHNA, CDR2 YSLEER. V lost 2 bases, J lost 7 bases, and 21 bases lay in between. CDR3 sequence reads: CASSQSPPGLGIQPQHF. The DNA for the CDR3 is TGCGCCAGCAGCCAAAGCCCTCCGGGGTTGGGAATCCAGCCCCAGCATTTT.

The rearrangement joins TRBV6-5 to TRBJ2-3; a weak D match, TRBD1 (5 bases). The V end lost 11 bases, the J end lost 2 bases, and 11 bases lay between the germline ends. CDR1 and CDR2 from the germline V gene are MNHEY and SVGAGI. The CDR3 has 12 residues. The CDR3 protein is CASWGHTDTQYF. Here the CDR3 DNA reads TGTGCCTCTTGGGGCCACACAGATACGCAGTATTTT.

V gene TRBV4-2 combines with J gene TRBJ1-1; 7 nucleotides match TRBD1. Germline assignment: CDR1 LGHNA and CDR2 YNFKEQ. Germline trimming cut 3 bases from V and 1 base from J; bases unmatched to any gene: 5. CDR3 length equals 15 residues. The CDR3 DNA reads TGTGCCAGCAGCCAGGGTGGGGACAGGAACACTGAAGCTTTCTTT. Its translation is CASSQGGDRNTEAFF.

The chain joins TRBV19 to TRBJ2-1; D might be TRBD2 (6 bases). V gave up 1 base and J gave up 5 bases, with 9 bases separating them. The CDR3 has 14 amino acids. Looked up from germline, CDR1 is LNHDA and CDR2 is SQIVND (reference sequence). CDR3 loop: CASSIVRGNNEQFF. Written as DNA, the CDR3 is TGTGCCAGTAGTATAGTACGGGGGAACAATGAGCAGTTCTTC.

The chain carries TRBV7-2 and TRBJ1-1; D is undetermined. The germline V gene encodes CDR1 SGHTA and CDR2 FQGNSA. This CDR3 has 14 amino acids. Trimming removed 1 base at V and 7 bases at J, with 13 bases between. The CDR3 loop reads CASSLEVATVEAFF. The CDR3 coding sequence is TGTGCCAGCAGCTTAGAGGTAGCGACGGTTGAAGCTTTCTTT.

The V and J genes are TRBV27 and TRBJ2-7, with 8 positions matching TRBD2. This CDR3 has 15 amino acids. Germline V gene data show CDR1 as MNHEY and CDR2 as SMNVEV (reference sequence). The J segment lost 1 base and the V segment lost 4 bases, leaving 6 bases of the junction unmatched. This CDR3 is CASSSSGGGSYEQYF. CDR3 nucleotide sequence: TGTGCCAGCAGTTCAAGCGGGGGAGGTTCCTACGAGCAGTACTTC.

The chain is built from TRBV11-3 and TRBJ1-2, with no clear D. The length of the CDR3 is 15 residues. The V end lost 0 bases, the J end lost 4 bases, and 12 bases lay between the germline ends. CDR1 and CDR2 from the germline V gene are SGHNT and YENEEA. In DNA form, the CDR3 reads TGTGCCAGCAGCTTAGACGCGGGTGGTGGCTATGGCTACACCTTC. It codes for CASSLDAGGGYGYTF.

This rearrangement joins TRBV18 to TRBJ1-1; D remains unclear. The CDR3 extends over 14 amino acids. CDR1 and CDR2 (germline): KGHSH, LQKENI. V was shortened by 6 bases and J by 0 bases, with 11 bases between the two germline ends. The chain's CDR3 is CASSVDGLNTEAFF. CDR3 coding DNA: TGTGCCAGCTCCGTGGACGGATTGAACACTGAAGCTTTCTTT.

The chain links TRBV30 to TRBJ2-2, with 15 positions matching TRBD2. Trimming cost V 0 bases and J 7 bases; bases outside gene matches: 12. CDR1 GTSNPN and CDR2 SVGIG come from the germline V gene (reference sequence). CDR3 length equals 19 residues. Here the CDR3 DNA reads TGTGCCTGGAGTGTCCCCGGGACTAGCGGGAGGACCCTGGGCGGGGAGCTGTTTTTT. It yields the protein CAWSVPGTSGRTLGGELFF.

The chain combines TRBV19 with TRBJ2-2; no clear D gene. V lost 1 base and J lost 5, with 8 bases in between. Germline V gene lookup returns CDR1 LNHDA and CDR2 SQIVND (reference sequence). CDR3 length: 14 amino acids. DNA for the CDR3: TGTGCCAGTAGTATAGGCCCCGGAACCGGGGAGCTGTTTTTT. This encodes CASSIGPGTGELFF.

This clone has a handful of counts. A junction boundary mismatches the germline segment, possibly from a read error. The genes are TRBV7-7 and TRBJ1-1; D unclear. This CDR3 is built from 13 residues. Germline values: CDR1 SSHAT, CDR2 FNYEAQ (reference sequence). The chain's CDR3 is CASSLTVNTEAFF. As DNA, the CDR3 is TGTGCTAGCAGCCTTACAGTGAACACTGAAGCTTTCTTT.

V gene TRBV9 combines with J gene TRBJ1-1; D gene ambiguous. Per germline, CDR1 SGDLS and CDR2 YYNGEE. V lost 0 bases and J 2 bases, leaving 8 bases between the germline ends. This CDR3 contains 14 residues. CDR3 in DNA: TGTGCCAGCAGCGTAGGAGTAATAAACACTGAAGCTTTCTTT. Translating it yields CASSVGVINTEAFF.

The chain uses TRBV9 and TRBJ1-3; the D gene is possibly TRBD1 (5 bases). The V end lost 3 bases, the J end lost 0 bases, and 7 bases lay between the germline ends. Germline CDR1 SGDLS, CDR2 YYNGEE. The CDR3 has 14 amino acids. The CDR3 protein is CASSAGFSGNTIYF. DNA of the CDR3: TGTGCCAGCAGCGCAGGGTTCTCTGGAAACACCATATATTTT.

This clone was seen only a few times. The chain carries TRBV15 and TRBJ1-1; 7 nucleotides align to TRBD1. CDR1 and CDR2 from the germline V gene are LNHNV and YYDKDF (reference sequence). The ends lost 1 base at V and 1 base at J; junction bases unmatched: 3. This CDR3 is built from 15 residues. CDR3 nucleotides: TGTGCCACCAGCAGAGGGGGACAGAAGAACACTGAAGCTTTCTTT. Protein sequence: CATSRGGQKNTEAFF.

On this clone itself: The same CDR3 is also encoded by other DNA sequences in this sample. The CDR3: CASSLGGTGELFF. Written as DNA, the CDR3 is TGCGCCAGCAGCCTAGGGGGGACCGGGGAGCTGTTTTTT. The rearrangement links TRBV5-1 to TRBJ2-2; either TRBD1 or TRBD2 may fit D (6 bases each). Trimming stripped 4 bases from V and 5 bases from J, with 9 bases between. The CDR3 runs 13 residues. The germline V gene encodes CDR1 SGHRS and CDR2 YFSETQ.

V gene TRBV2 combines with J gene TRBJ2-3, with a tentative D call TRBD2 (6 bases). CDR1 and CDR2 from the germline V gene are SNHLY and FYNNEI. The CDR3 spans 12 residues. The germline V and J ends were trimmed by 5 bases and 14 bases, with 17 bases remaining between them. The CDR3, as DNA: TGTGCCAGCAGTCAGGCCGGGGGAACTTGGTATTTT. Translated: CASSQAGGTWYF. The entire variable domain, with the rest obtained from reference TRBV2 and TRBJ2-3, is as follows: EPEVTQTPSHQVTQMGQEVILRCVPISNHLYFYWYRQILGQKVEFLVSFYNNEISEKSEIFDDQFSVERPDGSNFTLKIRSTKLEDSAMYFCASSQAGGTWYFGPGTRLTVL.

J is TRBJ1-2 and V is TRBV28; D is perhaps TRBD1 (6 bases). The CDR3 has 13 amino acids. V gave up 6 bases and J gave up 7 bases, with 15 bases separating them. The germline CDR1 and CDR2 sequences are MDHEN and SYDVKM. For the CDR3, the DNA is TGTGCCAGCAGGGAATCTACAGGGCTTGGCTACACCTTC. Its protein is CASRESTGLGYTF.

The CDR3 region is CASRHRGETQYF. CDR3 DNA sequence: TGTGCCAGCAGGCACAGGGGGGAGACCCAGTACTTC. The gene calls are TRBV6-1 and TRBJ2-5, with TRBD1 identical over 8 bases. CDR1 and CDR2 from the germline V gene are MNHNS and SASEGT. The CDR3 extends over 12 amino acids. The V and J ends lost 6 bases and 5 bases, in that order; junction bases with no gene match: 2.

This chain connects TRBV5-4 to TRBJ2-3; D is ambiguous. The germline gives CDR1 SGHNT, CDR2 YYREEE (reference sequence). The CDR3 is 14 amino acids. Trimming stripped 2 bases from V and 8 bases from J, with 15 bases between. The CDR3 here is CASSLDSPKATQYF. CDR3 DNA: TGTGCCAGCAGCTTAGACTCCCCGAAGGCTACGCAGTATTTT.

As concerns this clone: The sample has other DNA sequences that encode this CDR3 too. The chain couples TRBV2 to TRBJ2-5; TRBD2 aligns across 10 bases. V shed 6 bases, J shed 3 bases, and the junction held 1 base outside the gene matches. The CDR3 contains 13 residues. Looked up from germline, CDR1 is SNHLY and CDR2 is FYNNEI. The CDR3 here is CASRSGGEETQYF. CDR3 DNA sequence: TGTGCCAGCAGGAGCGGGGGGGAAGAGACCCAGTACTTC.